Each of the 23 T cell receptor beta chains below was sequenced from the same sample in a study of T cell responses to AZD1222 COVID-19 vaccine. Profiled with immunoSEQ multiplex PCR; TCRdb holds only in-frame clones, not every one. The data contain 130,000 to 150,000 clones, around 90% of them singletons. The sequences come from peripheral blood, collected on day 0 of AZD1222 vaccination. Receptor source: an adult in good health.

The rearrangement links TRBV19 to TRBJ1-5; unclear D gene. CDR1 and CDR2 (germline): LNHDA, SQIVND (reference sequence). CDR3 length: 13 amino acids. V lost 5 bases and J 10 bases, leaving 15 bases between the germline ends. CDR3 protein: CASSESGRGPQHF. DNA of the CDR3: TGTGCCAGTAGTGAAAGTGGTCGCGGCCCCCAGCATTTT.

The chain recombines TRBV5-6 with TRBJ2-7; TRBD2 matches at 7 bases. CDR1 is SGHDT, CDR2 YYEEEE, per germline. The CDR3 has 13 amino acids. The J segment lost 1 base and the V segment lost 4 bases, leaving 2 bases of the junction unmatched. The CDR3 loop reads CASSNGGSYEQYF. DNA of the CDR3: TGTGCCAGCAGCAACGGGGGGTCCTACGAGCAGTACTTC.

The chain combines TRBV6-5 with TRBJ2-5, with TRBD1 identical over 9 bases. CDR1 and CDR2 (germline): MNHEY, SVGAGI. The CDR3 covers 15 residues. Trimming at V came to 0 bases and at J to 4 bases, leaving 3 bases not matched to a gene. The CDR3 nucleotides are TGTGCCAGCAGTTACTCCGGGACAGGGTTAGAGACCCAGTACTTC. Its protein product is CASSYSGTGLETQYF.

This clone occurred a few times. The rearrangement links TRBV7-3 to TRBJ2-1, with TRBD2 identical over 10 bases. The V gene end was trimmed by 5 bases and the J gene end by 7 bases; junction bases not matched to a gene: 5. This CDR3 spans 14 amino acids. In germline, CDR1 is SGHTA, CDR2 FQGTGA. The CDR3 sequence is CASSPSGRGNEQFF. CDR3 nucleotide sequence: TGTGCCAGCAGCCCAAGCGGGAGGGGGAATGAGCAGTTCTTC.

The chain links TRBV10-3 to TRBJ2-7, with TRBD2 identical over 11 bases. Germline CDR1 and CDR2: ENHRY and SYGVKD. The CDR3 covers 17 residues. V lost 6 bases, J lost 0 bases, and 10 bases stayed unmatched. CDR3 residues: CAIRIGTSGQSSYEQYF. The CDR3 coding sequence is TGTGCCATCAGGATCGGGACTAGCGGACAAAGCTCCTACGAGCAGTACTTC.

As for this clone: One end of the junction varies from germline; a read error may be responsible. The CDR3 bases are TGTGCTAGCAGCTTAACAGGGAACACTGAAGCTTTCTTT. Translation: CASSLTGNTEAFF. The chain recombines TRBV7-7 with TRBJ1-1, with D perhaps TRBD1 (5 bases). Germline-derived CDR1 and CDR2 are SSHAT and FNYEAQ (reference sequence). The CDR3 spans 13 residues.

The rearrangement links TRBV30 to TRBJ1-1; D not certain. Trimming left V 3 bases short and J 4 bases short, with 6 bases between. CDR3 length equals 11 residues. From germline, CDR1 is GTSNPN and CDR2 SVGIG (reference sequence). CDR3 sequence reads: CAWRGGTEAFF. DNA for the CDR3: TGTGCCTGGAGGGGTGGCACTGAAGCTTTCTTT. The full variable domain, with the rest looked up from reference TRBV30 and TRBJ1-1, is SQTIHQWPATLVQPVGSPLSLECTVEGTSNPNLYWYRQAAGRGLQLLFYSVGIGQISSEVPQNLSASRPQDRQFILSSKKLLLSDSGFYLCAWRGGTEAFFGQGTRLTVV.

The V and J genes are TRBV7-9 and TRBJ1-1; D not certain. The CDR3 covers 15 residues. The V end lost 3 bases, the J end lost 0 bases, and 11 bases lay between the germline ends. From germline, CDR1 is SEHNR and CDR2 FQNEAQ (reference sequence). In nucleotides, the CDR3 is TGTGCCAGCAGCTTCCCGAGAGGGCTGAACACTGAAGCTTTCTTT. Its protein is CASSFPRGLNTEAFF.

The V gene is TRBV4-3, the J gene TRBJ1-4; a possible D gene is TRBD1 (5 bases). Germline CDR1 is LGHNA and CDR2 is YSLEER. The CDR3 has 17 amino acids. V gave up 0 bases and J gave up 4 bases, with 15 bases separating them. The CDR3 here is CASSQDIPGTFNEKLFF. DNA for the CDR3: TGCGCCAGCAGCCAAGATATTCCAGGGACCTTTAATGAAAAACTGTTTTTT.

The chain couples TRBV10-3 to TRBJ2-7; 7 nucleotides line up with TRBD2. Per germline, CDR1 ENHRY and CDR2 SYGVKD. V lost 5 bases and J lost 2; bases outside the gene matches: 3. The CDR3 consists of 13 residues. The CDR3 DNA reads TGTGCCATCAGTTCCGGGACTACCTACGAGCAGTACTTC. Translating gives CAISSGTTYEQYF.

The chain uses TRBV10-1 and TRBJ2-7; no clear D gene. Looked up from germline, CDR1 is WNHNN and CDR2 is SYGVQD (reference sequence). This CDR3 region has 11 residues. V lost 5 bases to trimming and J lost 4 bases, with 6 bases between them. CDR3 nucleotide sequence: TGCGCCAGCAGTTACTTTTACGAGCAGTACTTC. Protein: CASSYFYEQYF.

The rearrangement uses TRBV6-2 or TRBV6-3 and TRBJ1-1, with no clear D. The length of the CDR3 is 13 residues. Germline V gene lookup returns CDR1 MNHEY and CDR2 SVGEGT. The ends were cut back, 2 bases at V and 5 bases at J, with 9 bases in the middle. The CDR3 coding sequence is TGTGCCAGCAGTTACAGGGAAGAAACTGAAGCTTTCTTT. It specifies CASSYREETEAFF.

The chain recombines TRBV5-1 with TRBJ2-1; TRBD2 agrees at 10 bases. The length of the CDR3 is 15 residues. CDR1 is SGHRS and CDR2 is YFSETQ in the germline V gene. V was pared by 1 base and J by 11 bases, with 9 bases of the junction left unmatched. CDR3 in amino acids: CASSLLGLAGAKQFF. CDR3 DNA sequence: TGCGCCAGCAGCTTGTTAGGCCTAGCGGGGGCTAAGCAGTTCTTC.

The genes are TRBV4-3 and TRBJ2-7; D gene ambiguous. Trimming shortened V by 0 bases and J by 6 bases, and 15 bases separated the two germline ends. This CDR3 region has 15 residues. In germline, CDR1 is LGHNA, CDR2 YSLEER. The CDR3 protein is CASSQDLSSGGEQYF. The CDR3 coding sequence is TGCGCCAGCAGCCAAGATCTATCCTCGGGTGGCGAGCAGTACTTC.

V gene TRBV5-4 combines with J gene TRBJ1-2; no definite D call. Germline assignment: CDR1 SGHNT and CDR2 YYREEE (reference sequence). The V gene lost 0 bases and the J gene lost 5 bases, with 8 bases spanning the gap. The CDR3 runs 13 residues. CDR3 region: CASSLEGSYGYTF. The DNA of the CDR3 is TGTGCCAGCAGCTTGGAGGGCTCGTATGGCTACACCTTC. The full variable domain, completed using reference TRBV5-4 and TRBJ1-2, is ETGVTQSPTHLIKTRGQQVTLRCSSQSGHNTVSWYQQALGQGPQFIFQYYREEENGRGNFPPRFSGLQFPNYSSELNVNALELDDSALYLCASSLEGSYGYTFGSGTRLTVV.

The chain links TRBV23-1 to TRBJ2-3; no firm D call. TRBV23-1 qualifies as an ORF whose function is uncertain. The ends were cut back, 6 bases at V and 6 bases at J, with 7 bases in the middle. CDR3 length equals 11 residues. CDR3 in DNA: TGCGCCAGCAGCCCGAAGGATACGCAGTATTTT. This codes for CASSPKDTQYF.

The CDR3 DNA is TGTGCCAGCAGCCCAGGACTAGCGGGAACCTACGAGCAGTACTTC. It is translated as CASSPGLAGTYEQYF. The genes are TRBV11-1 and TRBJ2-7; TRBD2 matches at 12 bases. CDR1 and CDR2 from the germline V gene are SGHAT and FQDESV (reference sequence). The CDR3 covers 15 residues. Germline trimming cut 5 bases from V and 2 bases from J; bases unmatched to any gene: 4. Based on the CDR3 plus reference TRBV11-1 and TRBJ2-7, the full variable domain is EAEVAQSPRYKITEKSQAVAFWCDPISGHATLYWYRQILGQGPELLVQFQDESVVDDSQLPKDRFSAERLKGVDSTLKIQPAELGDSAMYLCASSPGLAGTYEQYFGPGTRLTVT.

The rearrangement links TRBV19 to TRBJ2-7; D is possibly TRBD1 or TRBD2 (5 bases each). Trimming shortened V by 5 bases and J by 0 bases, and 11 bases separated the two germline ends. Germline lookup yields CDR1 LNHDA and CDR2 SQIVND (reference sequence). CDR3 length: 14 residues. The CDR3 sequence is CASSFRDGSYEQYF. DNA of the CDR3: TGTGCCAGTAGTTTCCGGGACGGCTCCTACGAGCAGTACTTC.

The rearrangement joins TRBV9 to TRBJ1-1; D unresolved. Germline V gene data show CDR1 as SGDLS and CDR2 as YYNGEE. Trimming removed 0 bases from V and 1 base from J, with 10 bases in between. The CDR3 totals 15 residues. CDR3 nucleotides: TGTGCCAGCAGCGTAGTCCCGGGTTCGAACACTGAAGCTTTCTTT. Its protein product is CASSVVPGSNTEAFF.

The J gene is TRBJ1-6, the V gene TRBV30; no clear D gene. The CDR3 covers 12 residues. Trimming cost V 2 bases and J 9 bases, with 8 bases left between them. CDR1 and CDR2 from the germline V gene are GTSNPN and SVGIG (reference sequence). The CDR3 DNA sequence: TGTGCCTGGAGTTCCCTGACTTCACCCCTCCACTTT. As protein: CAWSSLTSPLHF.

Here the CDR3 DNA reads TGTGCCAGCAGTTACTCTCCAGGGGGCAACACTGAAGCTTTCTTT. Amino acids: CASSYSPGGNTEAFF. V usage is TRBV6-5 and J usage is TRBJ1-1, with 8 positions matching TRBD1. Germline V gene lookup returns CDR1 MNHEY and CDR2 SVGAGI. With 0 bases clipped from V and 2 bases from J, the junction kept 2 bases outside the gene matches. The CDR3 spans 15 residues.

The chain links TRBV4-2 to TRBJ2-3, with TRBD2 matching 8 bases. Germline V CDR1 and CDR2: LGHNA, YNFKEQ. The CDR3 extends over 15 amino acids. V shed 4 bases, J shed 0 bases, and the junction held 3 bases outside the gene matches. In DNA form, the CDR3 reads TGTGCCAGCAGCCGTTTAGCGGGAAGCACAGATACGCAGTATTTT. Protein: CASSRLAGSTDTQYF.

CDR3 sequence reads: CASSPPRGDSNQPQHF. Here the CDR3 DNA reads TGTGCCAGCAGTCCTCCCCGGGGCGATAGCAATCAGCCCCAGCATTTT. The chain employs TRBV28 and TRBJ1-5; D possibly corresponds to TRBD1 (5 bases). V was trimmed by 5 bases and J by 0 bases, leaving 14 bases between them. The germline gives CDR1 MDHEN, CDR2 SYDVKM. CDR3 length: 16 residues.